The present T cell receptor beta chain was sequenced within a study of cytomegalovirus exposure and HLA in healthy donors. This CDR3 comprises 13 residues. Germline V gene lookup returns CDR1 MNHNY and CDR2 SVGAGI (reference sequence). V was shortened by 7 bases and J by 2 bases, with 12 bases between the two germline ends. Study findings and constraints: The study recorded fewer than 200 TCR beta chains that were cytomegalovirus-associated. In vitro confirmation showed three CMV-associated chains to be CMV antigen specific. The tendency of first-cohort TCR clusters to co-occur in the roughly 110 validation repertoires was identified by a subsequent analysis.

Repertoires were generated with immunoSEQ multiplex PCR, while TCRdb's copy carries only in-frame clones and drops some. This table has approximately 100,000 clones, about 90% appearing once. As for this clone: Its antigen is as yet unknown.

The rearrangement joins TRBV6-6 to TRBJ2-7; D might be TRBD1 (6 bases). Sample: PBMCs. The sequence was collected from a man between 18 and 29 years old in good health and CMV-seropositive. CDR3 sequence: CASNGGHAYEQYF. The DNA of the CDR3 is TGTGCCAGCAATGGGGGACACGCCTACGAGCAGTACTTC.